This T cell receptor beta chain is drawn from a study of kidney transplant recipient with SARS-CoV-2 infection. The sample holds many counts of this clonotype. MiXCR, applied by TCRdb to the reads, yields one record per CDR3 protein. This table has 200,000 to 250,000 distinct CDR3 sequences, 25% to 30% appearing once. This sample comprised a blood sample, obtained at baseline and between days 110 and 120 from a kidney transplant recipient. This TCR was recovered from a male patient aged 30 to 40 who had COVID-19 and was a kidney transplant recipient. Some T cells may be supplied by the graft donor.

The CDR3 region has the DNA TGCAGTGCTAGAGATTATGGGACTAGTGAAGCTTTCTTT. As protein: CSARDYGTSEAFF. The rearrangement links TRBV20-1 to TRBJ1-1; possibly TRBD1 for D (5 bases). CDR3 length: 13 residues. V lost 0 bases and J lost 7, with 12 bases in between. Germline CDR1 and CDR2: DFQATT and SNEGSKA (reference sequence).